A single sample gave rise to the 27 T cell receptor beta chains below, sequenced in a study of blood T cell repertoires in COVID-19. TCRdb keeps only in-frame clones here, not all; method: immunoSEQ multiplex PCR. This table has 95,000 to 150,000 clones, 85% to 90% appearing once. Specimen: peripheral blood. The receptors come from a woman aged 70-85 years with acute or convalescent COVID-19.

This sequence joins TRBV7-8 and TRBJ1-6, with D unresolved. The germline gives CDR1 SGHVS, CDR2 FQNEAQ. CDR3 size: 13 residues. Trimming stripped 3 bases from V and 9 bases from J, with 9 bases between. The CDR3 sequence is CASSFLEGSPLHF. Written as DNA, the CDR3 is TGTGCCAGCAGCTTTCTAGAAGGTTCACCCCTCCACTTT.

This clone occurred once. The chain has TRBV5-4 and TRBJ2-7; 9 nucleotides line up with TRBD2. Germline trimming cut 4 bases from V and 0 bases from J; bases unmatched to any gene: 14. CDR1 is SGHNT, CDR2 YYREEE, per germline (reference sequence). The CDR3 contains 18 residues. The CDR3 DNA follows: TGTGCCAGCAGCCCATGGGGTAGCGGGGGCCGATACTCCTACGAGCAGTACTTC. Residues: CASSPWGSGGRYSYEQYF.

The chain combines TRBV9 with TRBJ2-1, with 14 bases matching TRBD2. CDR3 length: 21 residues. Per the germline V gene, CDR1 is SGDLS and CDR2 is YYNGEE. Germline trimming cut 3 bases from V and 0 bases from J; bases unmatched to any gene: 14. DNA of the CDR3: TGTGCCAGCAGCGCTACCCTACCAGGACTAGCGGGGGGCAGCTCCTACAATGAGCAGTTCTTC. It encodes CASSATLPGLAGGSSYNEQFF.

The rearrangement uses TRBV6-5 and TRBJ1-4; 9 bases are a match to TRBD1. V lost 7 bases to trimming and J lost 7 bases; unmatched junction nucleotides: 7. The germline V gene encodes CDR1 MNHEY and CDR2 SVGAGI. The CDR3 is 14 amino acids. The CDR3 DNA sequence: TGTGCCAGCACCTGGGGGGGACAGGGTGAAAAACTGTTTTTT. Its protein product is CASTWGGQGEKLFF.

The rearrangement links TRBV3-1 (or the pseudogene TRBV3-2) to TRBJ2-3; TRBD1 agrees at 8 bases. The V segment lost 2 bases and the J segment 3 bases; nucleotides outside the gene matches: 4. Germline V gene lookup returns CDR1 LGHDT and CDR2 YNNKEL (reference sequence). The length of the CDR3 is 15 residues. The CDR3, as DNA: TGTGCCAGCAGCCAACGCGGACAGGGTACAGATACGCAGTATTTT. Translated, it gives CASSQRGQGTDTQYF.

This clone was picked up a small number of times. The V call is TRBV7-9, the J call TRBJ1-2, with D possibly TRBD1 on 6 matching bases. This CDR3 has 16 amino acids. The germline V gene encodes CDR1 SEHNR and CDR2 FQNEAQ (reference sequence). V was pared by 5 bases and J by 4 bases, with 20 bases between. CDR3 coding DNA: TGTGCCAGCAGCCCAAACGCCGGGGGGCTGAGCTATGGCTACACCTTC. Residues: CASSPNAGGLSYGYTF.

The rearrangement joins TRBV19 to TRBJ1-2; 12 bases fit TRBD1. This CDR3 is 17 amino acids long. The V and J ends lost 3 bases and 7 bases, in that order; junction bases with no gene match: 12. In germline, CDR1 is LNHDA, CDR2 SQIVND (reference sequence). CDR3 residues: CASSIPGSGQGAVGYTF. The CDR3 region has the DNA TGTGCCAGTAGTATCCCCGGGTCGGGACAGGGGGCAGTTGGCTACACCTTC.

The CDR3 coding sequence is TGTGCCAGTATGGCTTGGACTAGCGACACCGGGGAGCTGTTTTTT. Protein sequence: CASMAWTSDTGELFF. The chain joins TRBV19 to TRBJ2-2, with 9 bases aligning to TRBD2. Germline CDR1 and CDR2: LNHDA and SQIVND (reference sequence). V lost 7 bases to trimming and J lost 3 bases; unmatched junction nucleotides: 6. The CDR3 totals 15 residues.

The chain joins TRBV5-4 to TRBJ1-2, with TRBD1 identical over 9 bases. Trimming took 4 bases from V and 9 from J; bases not matched to a gene: 10. Germline CDR1 reads SGHNT; CDR2 reads YYREEE (reference sequence). This CDR3 spans 14 amino acids. CDR3 bases: TGTGCCAGCAGCGGAGAAACAGGGGGCGCGAGCTACACCTTC. This encodes CASSGETGGASYTF.

The chain joins TRBV6-5 to TRBJ1-4, with 7 bases identical to TRBD1. CDR3 length: 14 amino acids. The germline V gene has CDR1 MNHEY and CDR2 SVGAGI. V lost 6 bases to trimming and J lost 8 bases; unmatched junction nucleotides: 9. The CDR3 nucleotides read TGTGCCAGCAGAGCGGGAGGGGGCGAAGAAAAACTGTTTTTT. Protein sequence: CASRAGGGEEKLFF.

The rearrangement joins TRBV5-4 to TRBJ2-1; 7 positions agree with TRBD1. Germline V gives CDR1 SGHNT, CDR2 YYREEE (reference sequence). CDR3 size: 14 residues. V lost 3 bases to trimming and J lost 4 bases; unmatched junction nucleotides: 4. This CDR3 is CASSWKGQYNEQFF. In nucleotides, the CDR3 is TGTGCCAGCAGCTGGAAGGGACAGTACAATGAGCAGTTCTTC. The full variable domain, rest sourced from reference TRBV5-4 and TRBJ2-1, is ETGVTQSPTHLIKTRGQQVTLRCSSQSGHNTVSWYQQALGQGPQFIFQYYREEENGRGNFPPRFSGLQFPNYSSELNVNALELDDSALYLCASSWKGQYNEQFFGPGTRLTVL.

The V call is TRBV6-5, the J call TRBJ2-1, with D unresolved. V was shortened by 0 bases and J by 3 bases, with 6 bases between the two germline ends. Germline CDR1 MNHEY, CDR2 SVGAGI. The CDR3 is 14 amino acids. The CDR3 sequence is CASSYSPVYNEQFF. Written as DNA, the CDR3 is TGTGCCAGCAGTTACTCTCCAGTCTACAATGAGCAGTTCTTC.

The V and J genes are TRBV7-3 and TRBJ2-2; D possibly corresponds to TRBD1 (5 bases). Looked up from germline, CDR1 is SGHTA and CDR2 is FQGTGA. The CDR3 has 15 residues. The V end was cut by 3 bases, the J end by 5 bases, with 13 bases between. This chain's CDR3 is CASSLRQGETGELFF. The CDR3 bases are TGTGCCAGCAGCTTGAGGCAGGGCGAGACCGGGGAGCTGTTTTTT.

V is TRBV7-8 and J is TRBJ1-5; 8 positions agree with TRBD1. With 5 bases clipped from V and 11 bases from J, the junction kept 17 bases outside the gene matches. Germline V gives CDR1 SGHVS, CDR2 FQNEAQ. CDR3 length equals 16 residues. The DNA of the CDR3 is TGTGCCAGCAGCCTAAGGTTGGGCAGGGGGCATAACTCCCAGCATTTT. As protein: CASSLRLGRGHNSQHF.

This sequence joins TRBV7-2 and TRBJ2-2; TRBD1 agrees at 7 bases. CDR1 SGHTA and CDR2 FQGNSA come from the germline V gene. Losses at the gene ends were 6 bases for V and 3 bases for J; bases not matched to a gene: 4. CDR3 length equals 14 residues. The CDR3 reads CASSLGQHTGELFF. CDR3 nucleotides: TGTGCCAGCAGTTTGGGACAGCACACCGGGGAGCTGTTTTTT.

J is TRBJ1-1 and V is TRBV3-1 (or the pseudogene TRBV3-2); 7 bases match TRBD1. Germline V CDR1 and CDR2: LGHDT, YNNKEL (reference sequence). V shed 6 bases, J shed 3 bases, and the junction held 4 bases outside the gene matches. This CDR3 contains 13 residues. The CDR3 loop reads CASSRTGDTEAFF. In nucleotides, the CDR3 is TGTGCCAGCAGTCGAACAGGGGACACTGAAGCTTTCTTT.

The chain is built from TRBV4-1 and TRBJ1-5; possible D gene TRBD1, 5 bases. CDR1 and CDR2 from the germline V gene are MGHRA and YSYEKL. The length of the CDR3 is 16 residues. Trimming left V 0 bases short and J 2 bases short, with 11 bases between. The DNA of the CDR3 is TGCGCCAGCAGCCAAGATTCGGGGGACGGCAATCAGCCCCAGCATTTT. Its protein product is CASSQDSGDGNQPQHF.

This chain joins TRBV19 and TRBJ1-2; TRBD1 is a possible D gene (6 bases). Germline-derived CDR1 and CDR2 are LNHDA and SQIVND (reference sequence). The CDR3 is 15 amino acids. V was cut by 0 bases and J by 7 bases, with 15 bases left in between. The CDR3 protein is CASSIDRWGPGGYTF. The DNA of the CDR3 is TGTGCCAGTAGTATAGATCGGTGGGGGCCCGGTGGCTACACCTTC.

The chain employs TRBV9 and TRBJ1-6, with D tentatively TRBD1 (5 bases). This CDR3 comprises 14 residues. CDR1 SGDLS and CDR2 YYNGEE come from the germline V gene. Trimming took off 1 base at V and 8 bases at J, with 10 bases between the two ends. In DNA form, the CDR3 reads TGTGCCAGCAGCGTAACGGGGGAGGATTCACCCCTCCACTTT. Encoded protein: CASSVTGEDSPLHF.

With regard to this clone: This sample also contains other DNA sequences that code for the same CDR3. The chain joins TRBV7-9 to TRBJ1-4; 7 nucleotides align to TRBD1. Trimming took 1 base from V and 3 from J; bases not matched to a gene: 2. The CDR3 length is 15 residues. In germline, CDR1 is SEHNR, CDR2 FQNEAQ (reference sequence). The DNA for the CDR3 is TGTGCCAGCAGCTTAGGGCAGGGGGCTAATGAAAAACTGTTTTTT. Translated, it gives CASSLGQGANEKLFF.

The genes are TRBV11-2 and TRBJ2-1; 7 positions match TRBD2. J lost 3 bases, V lost 5 bases, and 7 bases had no gene match. The CDR3 covers 15 residues. In germline, CDR1 is SGHAT, CDR2 FQNNGV. The CDR3 DNA is TGTGCCAGCAGCCGAGGGCGCGGGGGCTACAATGAGCAGTTCTTC. Its translation: CASSRGRGGYNEQFF.

This clone was seen a single time. The rearrangement uses TRBV9 and TRBJ1-1, with a weak D call TRBD1 (6 bases). Germline CDR1 SGDLS, CDR2 YYNGEE. The CDR3 consists of 15 residues. V was trimmed by 0 bases and J by 4 bases, leaving 13 bases between them. This CDR3 reads CASSVADAGATEAFF. In nucleotides, the CDR3 is TGTGCCAGCAGCGTAGCTGATGCAGGGGCCACTGAAGCTTTCTTT. The full variable domain, its missing parts supplied by reference TRBV9 and TRBJ1-1, is DSGVTQTPKHLITATGQRVTLRCSPRSGDLSVYWYQQSLDQGLQFLIQYYNGEERAKGNILERFSAQQFPDLHSELNLSSLELGDSALYFCASSVADAGATEAFFGQGTRLTVV.

The chain has TRBV5-1 and TRBJ2-5; 11 bases line up with TRBD1. V was pared by 4 bases and J by 4 bases, with 3 bases of the junction left unmatched. Germline assignment: CDR1 SGHRS and CDR2 YFSETQ. The CDR3 sequence is 14 residues long. In nucleotides, the CDR3 is TGCGCCAGCAGCCCGGGACAGGGGGGAGAGACCCAGTACTTC. Translating it yields CASSPGQGGETQYF.

V usage is TRBV5-1 and J usage is TRBJ2-3; 7 nucleotides agree with TRBD2. The CDR3 extends over 14 amino acids. Germline values: CDR1 SGHRS, CDR2 YFSETQ. Germline trimming cut 3 bases from V and 2 bases from J; bases unmatched to any gene: 3. Written as DNA, the CDR3 is TGCGCCAGCAGCTACGGACTAGACACAGATACGCAGTATTTT. Residues: CASSYGLDTDTQYF.

The count of this clone is one. The chain joins TRBV7-6 to TRBJ1-1; no reliable D call. CDR1 is SGHVS and CDR2 is FNYEAQ in the germline V gene. CDR3 size: 14 residues. Deletions cut 3 bases from V and 5 bases from J, with 13 bases between. CDR3 in amino acids: CASSLAVAGTEAFF. CDR3 nucleotides: TGTGCCAGCAGCTTGGCGGTCGCGGGGACTGAAGCTTTCTTT.

The chain joins TRBV12-5 to TRBJ1-1; D is possibly TRBD1 (6 bases). The CDR3 is 13 amino acids. Germline V lookup: CDR1 LGHNT, CDR2 FRNRAP. Between the trimmed V and J ends, which lost 5 bases and 11 bases, there was a span of 18 bases. CDR3 region: CASGPHEGQLAFF. CDR3 coding DNA: TGTGCTAGTGGTCCGCACGAGGGACAATTGGCTTTCTTT. Full variable domain (outside the CDR3, taken from reference TRBV12-5 and TRBJ1-1): DARVTQTPRHKVTEMGQEVTMRCQPILGHNTVFWYRQTMMQGLELLAYFRNRAPLDDSGMPKDRFSAEMPDATLATLKIQPSEPRDSAVYFCASGPHEGQLAFFGQGTRLTVV.

The V gene is TRBV7-2, the J gene TRBJ2-6, with D unclear. This CDR3 contains 15 residues. V was shortened by 1 base and J by 0 bases, with 4 bases between the two germline ends. The V gene's germline CDR1 is SGHTA and CDR2 FQGNSA. As DNA, the CDR3 is TGTGCCAGCAGCTTAGACGGCTCTGGGGCCAACGTCCTGACTTTC. Protein: CASSLDGSGANVLTF.